These T cell receptor beta chains were read from a single sample in a study of Ad26.COV2.S vaccination and SARS-CoV-2 variants. Clones were read by immunoSEQ multiplex PCR, and TCRdb kept only the in-frame ones, dropping some. The table lists around 450,000 clones, 90% of them singletons. Here the sequenced sample was peripheral blood, taken in a trial of Ad26.COV2.S vaccine versus placebo. The receptors were sampled from a person aged 18-60 years who received the Ad26.COV2.S COVID-19 vaccine or a placebo. Each CDR3 is given with its conserved first and last residue. The order of the fields is clone size, V gene, J gene, D gene, CDR3 DNA, CDR3 protein. A D gene is named only where the DNA matches it firmly. Not every row has a clone size; where given, it reads once, few, many or a size class.

abundance: -; v_gene: TRBV27; j_gene: TRBJ1-2; d_gene: -; CDR3nt: TGTGCCAGCAGTTTGGGGCTGGGGGCGCGCGGCTACACCTTC; CDR3aa: CASSLGLGARGYTF
abundance: -; v_gene: TRBV6-6; j_gene: TRBJ2-2; d_gene: TRBD2; CDR3nt: TGTGCCAGCAGCCCCCTGGGACTAGCGGGACCCGGGGAGCTGTTTTTT; CDR3aa: CASSPLGLAGPGELFF
abundance: -; v_gene: TRBV7-9; j_gene: TRBJ2-1; d_gene: TRBD2; CDR3nt: TGTGCCAGCAGCCCCGGGACTAGCGGGAGGGATAGTGAGCAGTTCTTC; CDR3aa: CASSPGTSGRDSEQFF
abundance: -; v_gene: TRBV28; j_gene: TRBJ2-1; d_gene: -; CDR3nt: TGTGCCAGCAGTTCGACACTGCGCTCCTACAATGAGCAGTTCTTC; CDR3aa: CASSSTLRSYNEQFF
abundance: -; v_gene: TRBV27; j_gene: TRBJ2-7; d_gene: -; CDR3nt: TGTGCCAGCAGTGCCGGCCGTGCCTACGAGCAGTACTTC; CDR3aa: CASSAGRAYEQYF
abundance: -; v_gene: TRBV5-1; j_gene: TRBJ2-2; d_gene: -; CDR3nt: TGCGCCAGCAGCCTGGAGGCCAGATCCGGGGAGCTGTTTTTT; CDR3aa: CASSLEARSGELFF
abundance: -; v_gene: TRBV10-3; j_gene: TRBJ2-7; d_gene: TRBD2; CDR3nt: TGTGCCATCAGTGGGACTAGCGGGAGGGAGGCCTACGAGCAGTACTTC; CDR3aa: CAISGTSGREAYEQYF
abundance: -; v_gene: TRBV6-1; j_gene: TRBJ2-6; d_gene: -; CDR3nt: TGTGCCAGCAGTGAACGTACCAACTCTGGGGCCAACGTCCTGACTTTC; CDR3aa: CASSERTNSGANVLTF
abundance: -; v_gene: TRBV6-2/TRBV6-3; j_gene: TRBJ2-5; d_gene: TRBD1; CDR3nt: TGTGCCAGCAGCCCGCAGGGGGCAAAGACCCAGTACTTC; CDR3aa: CASSPQGAKTQYF
abundance: -; v_gene: TRBV9; j_gene: TRBJ2-1; d_gene: -; CDR3nt: TGTGCCAGCAGCGTAGGCGTCCGGGACCCCCTCAATGAGCAGTTCTTC; CDR3aa: CASSVGVRDPLNEQFF
abundance: once; v_gene: TRBV19; j_gene: TRBJ2-5; d_gene: TRBD1; CDR3nt: TGTGCCAGTAGTATAAGGGCCGGGACAGGGAATAAAGAGACCCAGTACTTC; CDR3aa: CASSIRAGTGNKETQYF
abundance: -; v_gene: TRBV6-5; j_gene: TRBJ2-1; d_gene: -; CDR3nt: TGTGCCAGCAGTTACGGGAGAGGCAATGAGCAGTTCTTC; CDR3aa: CASSYGRGNEQFF
abundance: once; v_gene: TRBV7-9; j_gene: TRBJ1-1; d_gene: -; CDR3nt: TGTGCCAGCAGCCAAGGGGACGGTGAAGCTTTCTTT; CDR3aa: CASSQGDGEAFF
abundance: -; v_gene: TRBV29-1; j_gene: TRBJ1-2; d_gene: TRBD1; CDR3nt: TGCAGCGTTGCAGGGGGCCCCAACTATGGCTACACCTTC; CDR3aa: CSVAGGPNYGYTF
abundance: few; v_gene: TRBV4-2; j_gene: TRBJ2-7; d_gene: TRBD1; CDR3nt: TGTGCCAGCAGCCAAGAGGTCAGGGACAGACGAAAGCAGTACTTC; CDR3aa: CASSQEVRDRRKQYF
abundance: -; v_gene: TRBV4-1; j_gene: TRBJ2-1; d_gene: TRBD2; CDR3nt: TGCGCCAGCAGCCAAGAAGCGGGAGTGGTATACAATGAGCAGTTCTTC; CDR3aa: CASSQEAGVVYNEQFF
abundance: -; v_gene: TRBV20-1; j_gene: TRBJ1-1; d_gene: -; CDR3nt: TGCAGTGCTAGTTCGGGGGCCACTGAAGCTTTCTTT; CDR3aa: CSASSGATEAFF
abundance: -; v_gene: TRBV4-3; j_gene: TRBJ2-2; d_gene: TRBD2; CDR3nt: TGCGCCAGCAGCCAAGGGACTAGCTTGTTCGGGGAGCTGTTTTTT; CDR3aa: CASSQGTSLFGELFF
abundance: -; v_gene: TRBV7-9; j_gene: TRBJ1-5; d_gene: TRBD1; CDR3nt: TGTGCCAGCAGCTTAGGTCGGGACAGGGAATCCAATCAGCCCCAGCATTTT; CDR3aa: CASSLGRDRESNQPQHF
abundance: once; v_gene: TRBV2; j_gene: TRBJ2-1; d_gene: TRBD2; CDR3nt: TGTGCCAGCACCCCACGGGTACTAGCGCTTTACAATGAGCAGTTCTTC; CDR3aa: CASTPRVLALYNEQFF
abundance: -; v_gene: TRBV5-1; j_gene: TRBJ2-1; d_gene: TRBD2; CDR3nt: TGCGCCAGCAGTTTACTAGCGGGAGGCCACAATGAGCAGTTCTTC; CDR3aa: CASSLLAGGHNEQFF
abundance: -; v_gene: TRBV4-1; j_gene: TRBJ1-1; d_gene: -; CDR3nt: TGCGCCAGCAGCCGAGTGGGGGGGACTGAAGCTTTCTTT; CDR3aa: CASSRVGGTEAFF
abundance: -; v_gene: TRBV24-1; j_gene: TRBJ2-3; d_gene: -; CDR3nt: TGTGCCACCAGTGATCGGCTGAGAGATACGCAGTATTTT; CDR3aa: CATSDRLRDTQYF
abundance: -; v_gene: TRBV28; j_gene: TRBJ2-7; d_gene: -; CDR3nt: TGTGCCAGCAGTTTTTCTGTCTCCGACTACGAGCAGTACTTC; CDR3aa: CASSFSVSDYEQYF
abundance: -; v_gene: TRBV28; j_gene: TRBJ1-2; d_gene: -; CDR3nt: TGTGCCAGCAGCCCCGACAGGTTCTATGGCTACACCTTC; CDR3aa: CASSPDRFYGYTF
abundance: -; v_gene: TRBV9; j_gene: TRBJ1-3; d_gene: TRBD1; CDR3nt: TGTGCCAGCAGCGGAGGACAGGACGGAAACACCATATATTTT; CDR3aa: CASSGGQDGNTIYF
abundance: -; v_gene: TRBV19; j_gene: TRBJ2-6; d_gene: TRBD2; CDR3nt: TGTGCCAGTAGTGCCCTACTAGCGGGAGGATCTGGGGCCAACGTCCTGACTTTC; CDR3aa: CASSALLAGGSGANVLTF
abundance: -; v_gene: TRBV4-2; j_gene: TRBJ1-3; d_gene: TRBD1; CDR3nt: TGTGCCAGCAGCCAAGACGACAGGGGCCCTGGAAACACCATATATTTT; CDR3aa: CASSQDDRGPGNTIYF
abundance: -; v_gene: TRBV6-4; j_gene: TRBJ2-4; d_gene: TRBD1; CDR3nt: TGTGCCAGCAGTGACTCTTGGGACAGGGGTCGTAGTCTCGCCAAAAACATTCAGTACTTC; CDR3aa: CASSDSWDRGRSLAKNIQYF
abundance: -; v_gene: TRBV4-3; j_gene: TRBJ2-1; d_gene: -; CDR3nt: TGCGCCAGCAGCCAAGGGGAGCTCCGTCTGGATGAGCAGTTCTTC; CDR3aa: CASSQGELRLDEQFF
abundance: -; v_gene: TRBV6-5; j_gene: TRBJ1-1; d_gene: -; CDR3nt: TGTGCCAGCAGTTTAGGGGCCACTGAAGCTTTCTTT; CDR3aa: CASSLGATEAFF
abundance: -; v_gene: TRBV30; j_gene: TRBJ1-1; d_gene: -; CDR3nt: TGTGCCTGGAACGGGCAGGGCACTGAAGCTTTCTTT; CDR3aa: CAWNGQGTEAFF
abundance: -; v_gene: TRBV7-2; j_gene: TRBJ2-7; d_gene: -; CDR3nt: TGTGCCAGCAGCTTAGCGGGAGTACCCTACGAGCAGTACTTC; CDR3aa: CASSLAGVPYEQYF
abundance: -; v_gene: TRBV13; j_gene: TRBJ1-4; d_gene: -; CDR3nt: TGTGCCAGCAGCTTACAACAGTCGAGCCCCAATGAAAAACTGTTTTTT; CDR3aa: CASSLQQSSPNEKLFF
abundance: once; v_gene: TRBV7-9; j_gene: TRBJ2-3; d_gene: TRBD2; CDR3nt: TGTGCCAGCAGCTTAGTGAGGAGGACTAGCGGGAGAACAGATACGCAGTATTTT; CDR3aa: CASSLVRRTSGRTDTQYF
abundance: -; v_gene: TRBV18; j_gene: TRBJ2-5; d_gene: -; CDR3nt: TGTGCCAGCTCACCCGGACAGCAAGAGACCCAGTACTTC; CDR3aa: CASSPGQQETQYF
abundance: -; v_gene: TRBV29-1; j_gene: TRBJ2-1; d_gene: -; CDR3nt: TGCAGCGCCGGCAGGAGGAATGAGCAGTTCTTC; CDR3aa: CSAGRRNEQFF
abundance: -; v_gene: TRBV5-1; j_gene: TRBJ2-1; d_gene: TRBD2; CDR3nt: TGCGCCAGCAGCTTGGCCGGATTTGTAGGCGGGAGGGCTCACAATGAGCAGTTCTTC; CDR3aa: CASSLAGFVGGRAHNEQFF
abundance: -; v_gene: TRBV3-1/TRBV3-2; j_gene: TRBJ2-4; d_gene: -; CDR3nt: TGTGCCAGCAGTTCTAGGGGGGCAGCCAAAAACATTCAGTACTTC; CDR3aa: CASSSRGAAKNIQYF
abundance: once; v_gene: TRBV29-1; j_gene: TRBJ1-1; d_gene: -; CDR3nt: TGCAGCGCGGGGGGAGGAGAAGCTTTCTTT; CDR3aa: CSAGGGEAFF
abundance: -; v_gene: TRBV6-2/TRBV6-3; j_gene: TRBJ1-1; d_gene: TRBD1; CDR3nt: TGTGCCAGCAGTCCAGGACAGGGGGCCAGGACTGAAGCTTTCTTT; CDR3aa: CASSPGQGARTEAFF